This TCR beta chain was documented in a study of cytomegalovirus exposure and HLA in healthy donors. V was clipped by 4 bases and J by 5 bases, with 10 bases between them. This CDR3 is 13 amino acids long. The V gene's germline CDR1 is WNHNN and CDR2 SYGVQD (reference sequence). PCR primers comprised 60 Vbeta and 13 Jbeta primers. The repertoire was sequenced with immunoSEQ multiplex PCR; TCRdb's copy has only in-frame clones and lacks some. The ten most abundant clones cover roughly 2% of a sample with approximately 130,000 clones. The receptor comes from a woman in her fifties or sixties in good health and CMV-seronegative. This sequence joins TRBV10-1 and TRBJ2-3; a weak D match, TRBD2 (6 bases). The sample was PBMCs. The CDR3 is CASSGPGVDTQYF. The CDR3 DNA reads TGCGCCAGCAGTGGTCCGGGGGTAGATACGCAGTATTTT.